This TCR beta chain was sequenced in a study of blood T cells in healthy people across ages. A second PCR of 7 to 11 cycles used a sample-barcoded 5' primer and a J-beta primer mix. Each CDR3 protein gets one entry after TCRdb re-called the 5' RACE reads with MiXCR. The data hold 1,500,000 or so distinct CDR3 sequences, with less than 45% observed a single time. The J segment lost 5 bases and the V segment lost 1 base, leaving 4 bases of the junction unmatched. The CDR3 runs to 14 residues. Germline V gene sequence: CDR1 MGHRA, CDR2 YSYEKL. The chain has TRBV4-1 and TRBJ1-2, with 7 bases lining up with TRBD1. This clonotype was obtained from a woman aged 18 to 35 in good health. The sequencing input was blood. This chain's CDR3 is CASSQGDREYGYTF. In DNA, the CDR3 is TGCGCCAGCAGCCAAGGCGACAGGGAATATGGCTACACCTTC.